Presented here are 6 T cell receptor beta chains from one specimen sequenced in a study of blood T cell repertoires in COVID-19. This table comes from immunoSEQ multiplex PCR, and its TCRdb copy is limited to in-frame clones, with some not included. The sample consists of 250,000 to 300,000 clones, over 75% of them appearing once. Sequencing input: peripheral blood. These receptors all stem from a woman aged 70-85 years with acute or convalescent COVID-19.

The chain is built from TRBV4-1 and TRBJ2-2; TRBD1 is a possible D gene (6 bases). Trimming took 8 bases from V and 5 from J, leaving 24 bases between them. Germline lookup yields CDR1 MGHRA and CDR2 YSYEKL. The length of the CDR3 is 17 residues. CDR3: CASSQVHHVTGTGELFF. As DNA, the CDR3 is TGCGCCAGCTCCCAAGTCCACCACGTTACAGGGACCGGGGAGCTGTTTTTT.

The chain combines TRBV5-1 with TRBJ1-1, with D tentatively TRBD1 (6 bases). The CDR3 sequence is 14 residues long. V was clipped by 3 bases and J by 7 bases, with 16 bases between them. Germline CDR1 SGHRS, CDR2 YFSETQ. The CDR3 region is CASSSSAGQNEAFF. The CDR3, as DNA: TGCGCCAGCAGCTCTTCCGCCGGACAGAATGAAGCTTTCTTT.

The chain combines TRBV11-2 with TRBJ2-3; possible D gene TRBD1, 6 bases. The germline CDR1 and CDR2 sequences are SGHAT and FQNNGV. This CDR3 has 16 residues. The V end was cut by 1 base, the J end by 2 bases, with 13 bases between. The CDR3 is CASSLGEGTITDTQYF. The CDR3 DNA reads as TGTGCCAGCAGCTTAGGAGAGGGGACAATCACAGATACGCAGTATTTT.

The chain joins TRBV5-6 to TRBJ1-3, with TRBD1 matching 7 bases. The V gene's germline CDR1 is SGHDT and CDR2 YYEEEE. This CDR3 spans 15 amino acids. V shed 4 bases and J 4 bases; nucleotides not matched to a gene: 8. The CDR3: CASSENRGIGNTIYF. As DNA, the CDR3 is TGTGCCAGCAGCGAAAACAGGGGTATCGGAAACACCATATATTTT. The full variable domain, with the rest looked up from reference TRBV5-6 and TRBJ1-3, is DAGVTQSPTHLIKTRGQQVTLRCSPKSGHDTVSWYQQALGQGPQFIFQYYEEEERQRGNFPDRFSGHQFPNYSSELNVNALLLGDSALYLCASSENRGIGNTIYFGEGSWLTVV.

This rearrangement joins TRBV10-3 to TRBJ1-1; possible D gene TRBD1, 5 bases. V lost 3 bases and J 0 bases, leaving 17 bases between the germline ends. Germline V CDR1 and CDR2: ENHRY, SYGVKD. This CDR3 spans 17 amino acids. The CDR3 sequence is CAISDFDQGLMNTEAFF. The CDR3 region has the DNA TGTGCCATCAGTGATTTCGATCAGGGCCTCATGAACACTGAAGCTTTCTTT.

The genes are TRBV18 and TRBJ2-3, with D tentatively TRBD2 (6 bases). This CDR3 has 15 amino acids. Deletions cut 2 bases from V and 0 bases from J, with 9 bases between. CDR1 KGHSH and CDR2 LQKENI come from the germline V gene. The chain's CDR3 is CASSPAGTSTDTQYF. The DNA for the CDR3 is TGTGCCAGCTCACCAGCGGGAACTAGCACAGATACGCAGTATTTT.